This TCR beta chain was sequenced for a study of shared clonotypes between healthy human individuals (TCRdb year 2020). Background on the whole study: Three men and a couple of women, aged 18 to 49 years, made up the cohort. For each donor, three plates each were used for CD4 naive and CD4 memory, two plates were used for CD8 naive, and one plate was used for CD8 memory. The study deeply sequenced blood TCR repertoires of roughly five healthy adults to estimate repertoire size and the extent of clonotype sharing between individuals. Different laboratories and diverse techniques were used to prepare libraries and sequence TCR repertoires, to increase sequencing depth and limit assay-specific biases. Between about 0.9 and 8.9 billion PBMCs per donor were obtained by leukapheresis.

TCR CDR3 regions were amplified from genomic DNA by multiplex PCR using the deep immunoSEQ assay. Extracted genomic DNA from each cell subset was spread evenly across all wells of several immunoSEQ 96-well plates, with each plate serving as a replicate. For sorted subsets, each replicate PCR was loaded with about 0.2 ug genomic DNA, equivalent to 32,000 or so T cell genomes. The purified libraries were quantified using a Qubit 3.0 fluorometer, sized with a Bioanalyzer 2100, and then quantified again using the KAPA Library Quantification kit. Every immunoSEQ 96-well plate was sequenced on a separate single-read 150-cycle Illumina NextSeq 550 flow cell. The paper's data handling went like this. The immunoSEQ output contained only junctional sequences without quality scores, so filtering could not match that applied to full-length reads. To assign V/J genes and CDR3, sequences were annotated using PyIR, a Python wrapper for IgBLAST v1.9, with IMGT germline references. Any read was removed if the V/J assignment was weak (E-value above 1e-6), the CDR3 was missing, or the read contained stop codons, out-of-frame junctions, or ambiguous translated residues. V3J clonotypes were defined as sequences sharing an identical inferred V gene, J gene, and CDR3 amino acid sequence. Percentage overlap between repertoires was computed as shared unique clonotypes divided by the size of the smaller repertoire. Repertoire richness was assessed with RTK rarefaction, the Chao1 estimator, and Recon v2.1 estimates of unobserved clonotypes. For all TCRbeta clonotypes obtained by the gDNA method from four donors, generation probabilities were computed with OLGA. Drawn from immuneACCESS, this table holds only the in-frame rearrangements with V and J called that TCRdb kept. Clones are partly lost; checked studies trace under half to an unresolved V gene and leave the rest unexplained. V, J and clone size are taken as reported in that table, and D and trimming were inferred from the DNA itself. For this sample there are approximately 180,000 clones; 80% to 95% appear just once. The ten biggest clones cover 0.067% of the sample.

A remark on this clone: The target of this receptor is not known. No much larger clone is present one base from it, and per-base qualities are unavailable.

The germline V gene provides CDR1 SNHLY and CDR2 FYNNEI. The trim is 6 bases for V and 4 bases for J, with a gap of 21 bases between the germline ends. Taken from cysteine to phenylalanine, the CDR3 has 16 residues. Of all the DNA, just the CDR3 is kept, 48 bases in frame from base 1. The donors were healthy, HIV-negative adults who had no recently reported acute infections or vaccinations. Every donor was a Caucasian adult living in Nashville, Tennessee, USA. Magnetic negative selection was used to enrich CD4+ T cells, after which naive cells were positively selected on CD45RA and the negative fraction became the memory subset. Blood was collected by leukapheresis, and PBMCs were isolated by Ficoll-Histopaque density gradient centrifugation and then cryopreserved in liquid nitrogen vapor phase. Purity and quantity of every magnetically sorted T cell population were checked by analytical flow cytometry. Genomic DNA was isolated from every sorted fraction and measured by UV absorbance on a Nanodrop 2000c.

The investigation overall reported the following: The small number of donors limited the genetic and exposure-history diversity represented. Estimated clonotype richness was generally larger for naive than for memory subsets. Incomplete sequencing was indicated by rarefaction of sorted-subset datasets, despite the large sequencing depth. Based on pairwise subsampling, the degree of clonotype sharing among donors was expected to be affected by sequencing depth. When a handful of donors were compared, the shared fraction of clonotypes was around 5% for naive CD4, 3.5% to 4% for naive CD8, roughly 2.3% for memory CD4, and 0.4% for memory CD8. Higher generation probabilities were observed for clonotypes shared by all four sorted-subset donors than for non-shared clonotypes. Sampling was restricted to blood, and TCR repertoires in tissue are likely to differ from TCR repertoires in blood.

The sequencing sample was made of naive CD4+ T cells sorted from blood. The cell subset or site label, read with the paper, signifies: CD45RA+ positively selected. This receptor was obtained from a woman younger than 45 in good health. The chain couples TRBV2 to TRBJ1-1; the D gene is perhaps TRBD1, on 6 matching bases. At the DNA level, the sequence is TGTGCCAGCAGCTTCAGGGGTAATGGGGTGGGCACTGAAGCTTTCTTT. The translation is CASSFRGNGVGTEAFF.